This T cell receptor beta chain was captured by sequencing in a study of T-cell reconstitution after alpha-beta-depleted transplantation in children. The CDR3 loop spans 16 amino acids. Germline V gives CDR1 MNHEY, CDR2 SMNVEV (reference sequence). Trimming removed 1 base from V and 2 bases from J, with 14 bases in between. This clonotype came up many times. Construction of the TCRbeta library involved unique molecular identifiers. TCRdb re-derived calls from the PCR reads in MiXCR, one entry per CDR3 protein. The sample lists about 460,000 distinct CDR3 sequences, about an eighth occurring once. This specimen was PBMCs from the stem cell graft donor, taken from the stem cell graft. This sequence originates from a human donor who donated a stem cell graft to a child with combined immunodeficiency. The V call is TRBV27, the J call TRBJ2-5; perhaps D is TRBD1 or TRBD2 (5 bases each). CDR3 in DNA: TGTGCCAGCAGTTTATGGCCAACAGGACTGCAAGAGACCCAGTACTTC. Its protein is CASSLWPTGLQETQYF.